This T cell receptor beta chain is from a study of control samples from healthy donors and cancer patients. This clone turned up a few times. Trimming cost V 4 bases and J 5 bases; bases outside gene matches: 7. Germline assignment: CDR1 SGHDT and CDR2 YYEEEE. This CDR3 spans 15 amino acids. The method was immunoSEQ multiplex PCR; TCRdb's version includes in-frame clones alone and lacks a portion of them. The sample consists of 120,000 to 150,000 clones, 80% to 90% of them appearing once. The rearrangement joins TRBV5-6 to TRBJ1-2; 11 bases align to TRBD1. The sequence was collected from a woman between 25 and 40 years old in good health. The sample was blood. The CDR3 region is CASSEGQGAVYGYTF. As DNA, the CDR3 is TGTGCCAGCAGCGAAGGACAGGGGGCTGTTTATGGCTACACCTTC.